The entry below describes one T cell receptor (beta chain). This clone was seen a handful of times. Its antigen is currently not known. No base qualities exist here, and no much larger clone lies one base off it. The data belong to a study of blood T cell repertoires in COVID-19 (dated by TCRdb to 2018 to 2020). As for the study more broadly: Samples covering the acute and convalescent phases of COVID-19 were provided by collaborators in the United States, Italy and Spain. Nearly every sample came with metadata listing a de-identified subject ID, COVID-19 status, age in years and sex. Samples were obtained from the ongoing ImmuneRACE study (first 160 participants) and from over 1,000 subjects provided by 6 global collaborators. Where HLA class I and class II types were available, the types were taken from metadata supplied by the sample provider, not from assay-based typing. Subjects who had been exposed to COVID-19, were actively infected with it, or had recovered from it provided the deeply sampled blood TCRbeta repertoires that made up the dataset. The prospective study material was composed of cDNA or gDNA derived from T cells, B-cell-depleted T cells, or PBMCs. The repertoires were released in a freely available public database meant as a resource for research on the immune response to SARS-CoV-2. The study at large found these results: Clinical and demographic metadata were provided uncurated, with the amount varying by source and participant.

Inclusive of the bounding cysteine and phenylalanine, the CDR3 is 15 residues long. Of all the DNA, just the CDR3 is kept, 45 bases in frame from base 1. The CDR1 and CDR2 encoded by the germline V gene (reference sequence) are LNHDA and SQIVND. V and J lose 4 bases and 3 bases, and a span of 13 bases separates them. The immunoSEQ Assay, a bias-controlled multiplex PCR, was used to amplify TCRbeta CDR3 regions from genomic DNA. Processing in the source paper ran as follows. The number of nucleated cells in each sample was estimated from the amplification of reference gene primers within the assay. To quantify the absolute abundance of each unique TCRbeta CDR3 rearrangement, sequence reads were collapsed and filtered. Productive Simpson clonality was computed per sample as the square root of Simpson's diversity index over productive rearrangements. This is the immuneACCESS table as TCRdb keeps it, with only in-frame sequences that have V and J called. A part of the clones is gone; compared with another copy, unresolved V genes explain less than half, and the rest is unexplained. Clone size and the V and J calls come from that table; the DNA yielded D and trimming. The sample data list about 400,000 clones, and approximately 85% of these were observed just once. The ten largest clonotypes hold 2% to 2.5% of the sample.

Participants in the prospective study were enrolled through a virtual design, were aged roughly 18 to 95 years, and lived in about 25 United States geographic areas. Cohort assignment in the prospective study relied on participant-reported clinical history from a screening survey and a study questionnaire. Each participant in the prospective study had whole blood, serum and a nasopharyngeal or oropharyngeal swab collected by mobile phlebotomists. Over a roughly two-month period, participants in the prospective study had the option of providing additional blood draws and questionnaires. Blood samples from the prospective study were shipped frozen or at room temperature prior to DNA extraction.

Sequencing used PBMCs or T cells enriched from blood (not recorded which). The origin of this receptor is a woman in her thirties or forties with acute COVID-19. In this chain, TRBV19 is recombined with TRBJ2-1; TRBD2 might be the D gene, on 7 matching bases. CDR3 region: CASSKGGNSYNEQFF. Read as DNA, the sequence is TGTGCCAGTAGTAAGGGGGGGAACAGCTACAATGAGCAGTTCTTC.